These 7 T cell receptor beta chains share one sample of origin, sequenced in a study of blood T cell repertoires in COVID-19. Generated by immunoSEQ multiplex PCR, the TCRdb table keeps only in-frame clones and is missing some. The table has fewer than 400,000 clones, about 87% seen once. Input material: PBMCs or T cells enriched from blood (not recorded which). The receptors come from a woman aged 45 to 65 who had recovered from COVID-19.

The chain recombines TRBV11-2 with TRBJ1-3, with D hard to call. Between the trimmed V and J ends, which lost 5 bases and 4 bases, there was a span of 6 bases. The CDR3 has 12 residues. The V gene's germline CDR1 is SGHAT and CDR2 FQNNGV. For the CDR3, the DNA is TGTGCCAGCAGCCGTCAGGGAAACACCATATATTTT. Encoded protein: CASSRQGNTIYF.

The CDR3 DNA sequence: TGTGCCAGCAGCTCGGGAGTTAACTATGGCTACACCTTC. This gives the protein CASSSGVNYGYTF. The rearrangement uses TRBV11-2 and TRBJ1-2; no clear D gene. The CDR3 runs 13 residues. The V gene lost 4 bases and the J gene lost 1 base, with 7 bases spanning the gap. Germline values: CDR1 SGHAT, CDR2 FQNNGV.

The V gene is TRBV20-1, the J gene TRBJ2-1; 7 nucleotides match TRBD2. The CDR3 covers 14 residues. From germline, CDR1 is DFQATT and CDR2 SNEGSKA (reference sequence). The V gene end was trimmed by 3 bases and the J gene end by 4 bases; junction bases not matched to a gene: 6. CDR3 sequence: CSASDPGGYNEQFF. DNA of the CDR3: TGCAGTGCTAGTGATCCCGGGGGGTACAATGAGCAGTTCTTC.

Points on this clone: This specimen includes other DNA sequences encoding the same CDR3. The chain links TRBV2 to TRBJ1-1; 11 bases are shared with TRBD1. V lost 3 bases and J lost 4; bases outside the gene matches: 4. CDR1 and CDR2 (germline): SNHLY, FYNNEI. The CDR3 runs to 15 residues. The CDR3 sequence is CASSEDRGRGTEAFF. The CDR3 nucleotides read TGTGCCAGCAGTGAGGACAGGGGGCGAGGCACTGAAGCTTTCTTT.

The chain recombines TRBV2 with TRBJ1-3; TRBD1 matches at 7 bases. V trimming: 6 bases; J trimming: 0 bases; junction bases outside the gene matches: 11. CDR3 length equals 17 residues. Germline lookup yields CDR1 SNHLY and CDR2 FYNNEI. The CDR3 DNA follows: TGTGCCAGCAGACAGGGGCGTCATCCCACCTCTGGAAACACCATATATTTT. Translation: CASRQGRHPTSGNTIYF.

The chain couples TRBV5-8 to TRBJ2-1, with TRBD1 as a possible D gene (6 bases). The V end lost 4 bases, the J end lost 15 bases, and 20 bases lay between the germline ends. Germline V gene data show CDR1 as SGHTS and CDR2 as YDEGEE. This CDR3 comprises 13 residues. The CDR3 coding sequence is TGTGCCAGCAGCGCCGCGCCTTGGGGGCCATTGTTCTTC. Protein: CASSAAPWGPLFF.

This clone occurred a few times. The rearrangement joins TRBV13 to TRBJ2-7, with TRBD2 matching over 15 bases. This CDR3 contains 14 residues. The trim removed 3 bases at V and 6 bases at J, leaving 0 bases unmatched. The germline V gene encodes CDR1 PRHDT and CDR2 FYEKMQ (reference sequence). The CDR3 DNA is TGTGCCAGCAGCTTGGGACTAGCGGGGGGCGAGCAGTACTTC. It translates to CASSLGLAGGEQYF. Full variable domain (rest looked up from reference TRBV13 and TRBJ2-7): AAGVIQSPRHLIKEKRETATLKCYPIPRHDTVYWYQQGPGQDPQFLISFYEKMQSDKGSIPDRFSAQQFSDYHSELNMSSLELGDSALYFCASSLGLAGGEQYFGPGTRLTVT.